This TCR beta chain is from a study of T cell repertoires in urothelial bladder cancer (dated by TCRdb to between 2017 and 2020). For the study in its entirety: Of the roughly 12 resected lesions, three were clinical stage cT0, three were cTa, three were cT1 and three were cT2 or greater. TCR repertoire clonality in bladder tumors was compared with TCR repertoire clonality in benign bladder inflammation. A total of approximately twelve resected bladder lesions, made up of urothelial carcinoma (UC+) and benign (UC-) specimens, were studied. A total of 11 to 12 patients who had bladder lesions and were undergoing transurethral resection were prospectively identified.

What the research found in general, with its limitations: In carcinoma specimens, up to 17% of infiltrating lymphocytes were accounted for by a single T-cell clone, compared with 2% to 2.5% in benign specimens. Fewer T cells were found in urothelial carcinoma specimens than in benign specimens, with medians of about 5,000 and 25,000, respectively. Carcinoma specimens had a median tumor infiltrating lymphocyte percentage of approximately 2%, while benign specimens had a median of around 12%.

The immunoSEQ assay was used to sequence the CDR3 region of the TCR beta chain. Per the original workflow: For every specimen, the T-cell fraction, clonal dominance and maximum TCR clone frequency were calculated. TCRdb retrieved this table from immuneACCESS and kept in-frame rearrangements only. Not all clones are present; in checked studies, unresolved V genes account for under half, and no reason is known for the remainder. V and J calls and clone size are those listed in that table; D and trimming were worked out from the DNA. In this sample the table shows approximately 11,000 clones, around 68% of which occur a single time. In total, the top ten clones hold 5.5% to 7% of the sample. A remark on this clone: Its antigen is currently not known. No much larger clone is present one base from it, and per-base qualities are unavailable.

Benign (UC-) specimens were resected bladder lesions without urothelial carcinoma. Bladder lesion specimens were collected at transurethral resection and stored at -80C. DNA was isolated from the bladder specimens obtained at transurethral resection. CDR1 and CDR2 are read off the germline V gene as SGDLS and YYNGEE. The CDR3, cysteine through phenylalanine, is 14 amino acids long. Only the CDR3 part of the read is kept: 42 bases, read in frame from the first base. Relative to germline, V is 3 bases shorter and J is 4 bases shorter, with 8 bases between their ends. The receptor's source is a human donor with a benign inflammatory bladder lesion. The sample comprised tumor-infiltrating cells from bladder cancer. The sequence joins TRBV9 to TRBJ2-6; there is no confident call for the D gene. The CDR3 loop reads CASSANHGANVLTF. The sequence in DNA is TGTGCCAGCAGCGCTAATCACGGGGCCAACGTCCTGACTTTC.